These 30 T cell receptor beta chains originate from one sample sequenced in a study of T cell changes during pregnancy in multiple sclerosis. Only in-frame clones appear in the TCRdb table, and some are missing; sequencing was by immunoSEQ multiplex PCR. The sample lists about 36,000 clones, about 91% occurring once. The material was CD4+ T cells from peripheral blood mononuclear cells, obtained after pregnancy. The receptors were sampled from a female donor with multiple sclerosis, enrolled in a pregnancy study.

The chain uses TRBV29-1 and TRBJ2-3, with 7 bases identical to TRBD1. V was pared by 1 base and J by 6 bases, with 4 bases of the junction left unmatched. Germline loops: CDR1 SQVTM, CDR2 ANQGSEA. This CDR3 has 13 residues. The CDR3, as DNA: TGCAGCGTTGAAGCCTTCAGGGGGGATACGCAGTATTTT. Amino acid sequence: CSVEAFRGDTQYF.

V usage is TRBV27 and J usage is TRBJ1-5, with D tentatively TRBD1 (5 bases). Deletions cut 2 bases from V and 1 base from J, with 6 bases between. Germline CDR1 reads MNHEY; CDR2 reads SMNVEV (reference sequence). This CDR3 is 14 amino acids long. The CDR3 DNA sequence: TGTGCCAGCAGTTTAAAGGGGAGCAATCAGCCCCAGCATTTT. Amino acids: CASSLKGSNQPQHF.

This chain links TRBV5-1 with TRBJ2-2; TRBD2 agrees at 9 bases. The CDR3 sequence is 17 residues long. The germline V gene has CDR1 SGHRS and CDR2 YFSETQ. V shed 4 bases, J shed 3 bases, and the junction held 10 bases outside the gene matches. The CDR3 DNA reads as TGCGCCAGCAGCGAGTTGCTTAGCGGGGGACACACCGGGGAGCTGTTTTTT. It encodes CASSELLSGGHTGELFF.

CDR3 DNA sequence: TGTGCCAGTAGTATTATAGGAGCTAACTATGGCTACACCTTC. Translation gives CASSIIGANYGYTF. V is TRBV19 and J is TRBJ1-2; D remains unclear. Germline loops: CDR1 LNHDA, CDR2 SQIVND (reference sequence). This CDR3 spans 14 amino acids. Trimming took off 3 bases at V and 0 bases at J, with 8 bases between the two ends.

V gene TRBV28 combines with J gene TRBJ1-1; D call uncertain. Germline values: CDR1 MDHEN, CDR2 SYDVKM. V lost 6 bases and J 0 bases, leaving 8 bases between the germline ends. The CDR3 is 13 residues long. In nucleotides, the CDR3 is TGTGCCAGCAGGTTTCAGTTGAACACTGAAGCTTTCTTT. Its translation: CASRFQLNTEAFF.

The chain recombines TRBV15 with TRBJ1-6, with D tentatively TRBD1 (5 bases). Trimming stripped 0 bases from V and 8 bases from J, with 11 bases between. This CDR3 has 15 residues. The germline gives CDR1 LNHNV, CDR2 YYDKDF (reference sequence). Here the CDR3 DNA reads TGTGCCACCAGCAGAGACAATGGAGGGGATTCACCCCTCCACTTT. Translated, it gives CATSRDNGGDSPLHF.

The chain joins TRBV27 to TRBJ1-5; TRBD1 matches 11 bases. Germline lookup yields CDR1 MNHEY and CDR2 SMNVEV (reference sequence). With 5 bases clipped from V and 6 bases from J, the junction kept 6 bases outside the gene matches. The CDR3 consists of 15 residues. The CDR3 loop is CASSPGTGGRQPQHF. For the CDR3, the DNA is TGTGCCAGCAGTCCCGGGACAGGGGGTCGTCAGCCCCAGCATTTT.

V usage is TRBV7-9 and J usage is TRBJ2-7; 11 bases line up with TRBD1. CDR3 length equals 15 residues. The J segment lost 3 bases and the V segment lost 6 bases, leaving 7 bases of the junction unmatched. Germline V gene sequence: CDR1 SEHNR, CDR2 FQNEAQ (reference sequence). CDR3 region: CASSFRGQGGYEQYF. The CDR3 DNA reads TGTGCCAGCAGTTTTAGGGGACAGGGGGGCTACGAGCAGTACTTC.

The chain employs TRBV2 and TRBJ1-4; D gene ambiguous. The CDR3 covers 13 residues. Trimming took 6 bases from V and 8 from J, leaving 13 bases between them. Germline V lookup: CDR1 SNHLY, CDR2 FYNNEI. The CDR3 is CASRLFTKEKLFF. In nucleotides, the CDR3 is TGTGCCAGCAGACTTTTTACGAAGGAAAAACTGTTTTTT. Drawing the rest from reference TRBV2 and TRBJ1-4, the complete variable domain is EPEVTQTPSHQVTQMGQEVILRCVPISNHLYFYWYRQILGQKVEFLVSFYNNEISEKSEIFDDQFSVERPDGSNFTLKIRSTKLEDSAMYFCASRLFTKEKLFFGSGTQLSVL.

This clone was counted a single time. V and J are TRBV11-2 and TRBJ2-5, with TRBD1 matching 7 bases. Trimming removed 5 bases from V and 5 bases from J; junction bases left unmatched: 5. Germline V CDR1 and CDR2: SGHAT, FQNNGV. CDR3 length: 13 amino acids. CDR3 amino acids: CASSPGQVETQYF. Here the CDR3 DNA reads TGTGCCAGCAGCCCTGGACAGGTGGAGACCCAGTACTTC.

The J gene is TRBJ2-3, the V gene TRBV19; D possibly corresponds to TRBD2 (5 bases). CDR1 and CDR2 from the germline V gene are LNHDA and SQIVND (reference sequence). The CDR3 is 14 residues long. Trimming took 3 bases from V and 3 from J, leaving 10 bases between them. The CDR3 DNA sequence: TGTGCCAGTAGTATCGCTAGCCAGACAGATACGCAGTATTTT. Protein sequence: CASSIASQTDTQYF.

The chain carries TRBV19 and TRBJ1-5, with 7 bases identical to TRBD1. CDR1 and CDR2 (germline): LNHDA, SQIVND (reference sequence). This CDR3 is 16 amino acids long. Trimming at V came to 7 bases and at J to 7 bases, leaving 16 bases not matched to a gene. CDR3 nucleotide sequence: TGTGCCAGTACCCCGCCCGGGACAGCGAGGAGACAGCCCCAGCATTTT. Its protein product is CASTPPGTARRQPQHF.

In this sample, this clone turned up a few times. The chain has TRBV7-9 and TRBJ1-1; possible D gene TRBD1, 5 bases. Deletions cut 3 bases from V and 5 bases from J, with 16 bases between. The CDR3 runs 15 residues. Germline CDR1 is SEHNR and CDR2 is FQNEAQ (reference sequence). CDR3 residues: CASSFYQGGKTEAFF. The CDR3 region has the DNA TGTGCCAGCAGCTTCTATCAGGGTGGAAAAACTGAAGCTTTCTTT.

This chain uses TRBV9 with TRBJ1-1; TRBD1 is a possible D gene (5 bases). CDR1 and CDR2 (germline): SGDLS, YYNGEE. V lost 2 bases and J 0 bases, leaving 8 bases between the germline ends. This CDR3 is built from 14 residues. The CDR3 region has the DNA TGTGCCAGCAGCGTCGCGGGACTGAACACTGAAGCTTTCTTT. Residues: CASSVAGLNTEAFF. Full variable domain (rest looked up from reference TRBV9 and TRBJ1-1): DSGVTQTPKHLITATGQRVTLRCSPRSGDLSVYWYQQSLDQGLQFLIQYYNGEERAKGNILERFSAQQFPDLHSELNLSSLELGDSALYFCASSVAGLNTEAFFGQGTRLTVV.

V gene TRBV19 combines with J gene TRBJ1-5; 8 bases line up with TRBD1. V shed 7 bases, J shed 2 bases, and the junction held 4 bases outside the gene matches. Germline CDR1 reads LNHDA; CDR2 reads SQIVND (reference sequence). The CDR3 contains 14 residues. In nucleotides, the CDR3 is TGTGCCAGTAAAGCGACAGGGGGCAATCAGCCCCAGCATTTT. As protein: CASKATGGNQPQHF.

This clone has a handful of counts. The rearrangement links TRBV6-5 to TRBJ2-7, with TRBD1 matching over 9 bases. V was clipped by 6 bases and J by 2 bases; unmatched bases: 5. CDR3 length: 14 residues. The V gene's germline CDR1 is MNHEY and CDR2 SVGAGI. The CDR3 DNA is TGTGCCAGCAGCCGGACAGGGGCAACCTACGAGCAGTACTTC. It specifies CASSRTGATYEQYF.

The chain employs TRBV19 and TRBJ2-7; 11 positions agree with TRBD1. Germline V lookup: CDR1 LNHDA, CDR2 SQIVND (reference sequence). V was clipped by 6 bases and J by 6 bases; unmatched bases: 7. CDR3 length equals 14 residues. CDR3 residues: CASRRPGQGGEQYF. CDR3 nucleotides: TGTGCCAGTAGGAGACCGGGACAGGGGGGCGAGCAGTACTTC.

This chain links TRBV7-2 with TRBJ1-2; the D gene is possibly TRBD1 (6 bases). Germline V CDR1 and CDR2: SGHTA, FQGNSA. With 8 bases removed from V and 0 bases from J, the gap between germline ends came to 13 bases. The CDR3 has 14 amino acids. In nucleotides, the CDR3 is TGTGCCAGCCGGGGGGCTACACCTAACTATGGCTACACCTTC. Its protein is CASRGATPNYGYTF.

The CDR3 loop reads CSVEPLSGNTIYF. DNA of the CDR3: TGCAGCGTTGAACCCCTCTCTGGAAACACCATATATTTT. The chain recombines TRBV29-1 with TRBJ1-3; D is unresolved. Looked up from germline, CDR1 is SQVTM and CDR2 is ANQGSEA. Trimming removed 2 bases at V and 0 bases at J, with 5 bases between. This CDR3 has 13 residues.

The chain recombines TRBV5-4 with TRBJ2-7; possible D gene TRBD2, 7 bases. The CDR3 spans 15 residues. Deletions cut 0 bases from V and 2 bases from J, with 12 bases between. Germline CDR1 and CDR2: SGHNT and YYREEE (reference sequence). The CDR3 sequence is CASSLDPGGAYEQYF. The CDR3, as DNA: TGTGCCAGCAGCTTGGATCCGGGGGGCGCCTACGAGCAGTACTTC.

This chain joins TRBV28 and TRBJ1-5; tentatively, D is TRBD1 (5 bases). The CDR3 extends over 18 amino acids. CDR1 and CDR2 (germline): MDHEN, SYDVKM. With 7 bases removed from V and 0 bases from J, the gap between germline ends came to 22 bases. The chain's CDR3 is CASNHRIWRGNSNQPQHF. The DNA for the CDR3 is TGTGCCAGCAATCACAGGATTTGGCGGGGCAATAGCAATCAGCCCCAGCATTTT.

The chain links TRBV5-1 to TRBJ1-2, with 7 bases identical to TRBD1. The CDR3 runs to 13 residues. Germline V gene data show CDR1 as SGHRS and CDR2 as YFSETQ. V lost 0 bases and J lost 8; bases outside the gene matches: 4. This chain's CDR3 is CASSLEGGSGYTF. CDR3 bases: TGCGCCAGCAGCTTGGAAGGGGGCAGCGGCTACACCTTC. The full variable domain, with the rest looked up from reference TRBV5-1 and TRBJ1-2, is KAGVTQTPRYLIKTRGQQVTLSCSPISGHRSVSWYQQTPGQGLQFLFEYFSETQRNKGNFPGRFSGRQFSNSRSEMNVSTLELGDSALYLCASSLEGGSGYTFGSGTRLTVV.

This chain connects TRBV19 to TRBJ1-2; weak D call: TRBD1 (5 bases). CDR1 and CDR2 (germline): LNHDA, SQIVND (reference sequence). The CDR3 spans 14 residues. V was cut by 7 bases and J by 8 bases, with 20 bases left in between. CDR3 sequence (DNA): TGTGCCAGTACCCCCGTGGGGGGGAGGCGAGGCTACACCTTC. Translated, it gives CASTPVGGRRGYTF.

The chain joins TRBV18 to TRBJ2-1; D is ambiguous. Germline V gene lookup returns CDR1 KGHSH and CDR2 LQKENI. The V and J ends lost 5 bases and 4 bases respectively, with 12 bases between them. This CDR3 has 14 residues. The CDR3 reads CASSTRREYNEQFF. DNA for the CDR3: TGTGCCAGCTCAACAAGGAGAGAGTACAATGAGCAGTTCTTC.

V and J are TRBV11-3 and TRBJ2-1; 7 bases align to TRBD2. The CDR3 runs 16 residues. Germline V lookup: CDR1 SGHNT, CDR2 YENEEA. Trimming took 0 bases from V and 3 from J; bases not matched to a gene: 5. The CDR3 region has the DNA TGTGCCAGCAGCTTAGATGGCGCGGGAGACTACAATGAGCAGTTCTTC. Translation gives CASSLDGAGDYNEQFF.

Written as DNA, the CDR3 is TGTGCCAGCAGCCCCGAGGACAGTCATGGCTACACCTTC. Protein product: CASSPEDSHGYTF. The rearrangement links TRBV7-6 to TRBJ1-2; maybe TRBD1 (6 bases). This CDR3 has 13 residues. Germline V gives CDR1 SGHVS, CDR2 FNYEAQ. V lost 5 bases and J 6 bases, leaving 13 bases between the germline ends.

The chain joins TRBV5-1 to TRBJ2-3, with D possibly matching TRBD2 (6 bases). Trimming removed 7 bases at V and 1 base at J, with 13 bases between. Germline CDR1 is SGHRS and CDR2 is YFSETQ. The CDR3 extends over 14 amino acids. The CDR3, as DNA: TGCGCCAGCCTACTAGCTCCTGGCACAGATACGCAGTATTTT. Translated, it gives CASLLAPGTDTQYF.

The chain carries TRBV18 and TRBJ1-2; TRBD1 matches at 10 bases. The CDR3 has 14 residues. J was trimmed by 2 bases and V by 5 bases; bases with no gene match: 2. CDR1 and CDR2 (germline): KGHSH, LQKENI. CDR3: CASSWGQGNYGYTF. DNA of the CDR3: TGTGCCAGCTCATGGGGACAGGGGAACTATGGCTACACCTTC. Variable domain in full (rest from reference TRBV18 and TRBJ1-2): NAGVMQNPRHLVRRRGQEARLRCSPMKGHSHVYWYRQLPEEGLKFMVYLQKENIIDESGMPKERFSAEFPKEGPSILRIQQVVRGDSAAYFCASSWGQGNYGYTFGSGTRLTVV.

CDR3: CSVEDVGLVNTEAFF. In DNA form, the CDR3 reads TGCAGCGTTGAAGATGTGGGACTCGTCAACACTGAAGCTTTCTTT. The chain joins TRBV29-1 to TRBJ1-1; tentatively, D is TRBD1 (5 bases). V was cut by 0 bases and J by 2 bases, with 13 bases left in between. Germline V gives CDR1 SQVTM, CDR2 ANQGSEA. The CDR3 runs to 15 residues.

This chain links TRBV19 with TRBJ1-5; TRBD1 is a possible D gene (6 bases). The CDR3 covers 15 residues. V was cut by 2 bases and J by 4 bases, with 12 bases left in between. CDR1 and CDR2 (germline): LNHDA, SQIVND (reference sequence). The CDR3: CASSIPGTTNQPQHF. Written as DNA, the CDR3 is TGTGCCAGTAGTATACCCGGGACAACTAATCAGCCCCAGCATTTT.